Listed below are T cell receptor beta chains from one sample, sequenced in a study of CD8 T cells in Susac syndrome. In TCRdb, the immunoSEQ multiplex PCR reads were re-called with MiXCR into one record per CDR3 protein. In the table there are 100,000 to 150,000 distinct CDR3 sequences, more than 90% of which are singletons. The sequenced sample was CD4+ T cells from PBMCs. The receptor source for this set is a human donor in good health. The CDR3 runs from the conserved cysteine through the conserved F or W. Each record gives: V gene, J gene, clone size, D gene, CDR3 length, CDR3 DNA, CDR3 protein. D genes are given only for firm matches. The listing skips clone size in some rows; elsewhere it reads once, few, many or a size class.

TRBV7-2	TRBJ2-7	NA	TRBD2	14	TGTGCCAGCAGCTTGTCTAGCGGCCCCTACGAGCAGTACTTC	CASSLSSGPYEQYF
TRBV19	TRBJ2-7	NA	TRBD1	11	TGTGCCAGCGCAGACAGGGTCGAGCAGTACTTC	CASADRVEQYF
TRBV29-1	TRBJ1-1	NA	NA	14	TGCAGCGTTGTGGCGACAGCGGCCAGGACTGAAGCTTTCTTT	CSVVATAARTEAFF
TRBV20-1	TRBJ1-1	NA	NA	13	TGCAGTGCTAGTAACCCGGGGGGCACTGAAGCTTTCTTT	CSASNPGGTEAFF
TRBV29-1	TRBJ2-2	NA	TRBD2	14	TGCAGCGTGCCGGGGGAGGGCCTGGTCGGGGAGCTGTTTTTT	CSVPGEGLVGELFF
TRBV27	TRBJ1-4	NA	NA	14	TGTGCCAGCAAAAGGGAATGGTCTAATGAAAAACTGTTTTTT	CASKREWSNEKLFF
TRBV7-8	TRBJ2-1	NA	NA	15	TGTGCCAGCTCCATGGAACAGGGCTCCTACAATGAGCAGTTCTTC	CASSMEQGSYNEQFF
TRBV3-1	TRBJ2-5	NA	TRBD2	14	TGTGCCAGCAGCTATCCCGGCCGCGGGGGGACCCAGTACTTC	CASSYPGRGGTQYF
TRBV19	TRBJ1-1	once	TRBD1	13	TGTGCCAGTAGAGAGGACAGGGGCACTGAAGCTTTCTTT	CASREDRGTEAFF
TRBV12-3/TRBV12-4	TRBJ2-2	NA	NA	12	TGTGCCAGCACCCTGAGTCCCGGGGAGCTGTTTTTT	CASTLSPGELFF
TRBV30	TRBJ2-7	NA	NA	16	TGTGCCTGGAGCCTCAATCTCCGGGACCCCGACTACGAGCAGTACTTC	CAWSLNLRDPDYEQYF
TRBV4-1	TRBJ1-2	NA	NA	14	TGCGCCAGTACCAAACGGGACACGACCTATGGCTACACCTTC	CASTKRDTTYGYTF
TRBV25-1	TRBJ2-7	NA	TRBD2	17	TGTGCCAGCAGTGAAAAAGGTTTCGGGAGGGCCGGGAACGAGCAGTACTTC	CASSEKGFGRAGNEQYF
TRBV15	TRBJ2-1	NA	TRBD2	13	TGTGCCACCAGCTCTAGCGGGCTCCATGAGCAGTTCTTC	CATSSSGLHEQFF
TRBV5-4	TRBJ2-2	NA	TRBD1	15	TGTGCCAGCAGCCGGGACAGGTTAAACACCGGGGAGCTGTTTTTT	CASSRDRLNTGELFF
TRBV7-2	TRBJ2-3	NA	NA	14	TGTGCCAGCAGCTTGTTGCGTACCACAGATACGCAGTATTTT	CASSLLRTTDTQYF
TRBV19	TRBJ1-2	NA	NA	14	TGTGCCAGTAGTTTCCCGGATCGAAGCTATGGCTACACCTTC	CASSFPDRSYGYTF
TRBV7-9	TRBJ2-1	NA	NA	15	TGTGCCAGCAGCCAGGGGGGGGTTGACTACAATGAGCAGTTCTTC	CASSQGGVDYNEQFF
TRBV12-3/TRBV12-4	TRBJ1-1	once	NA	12	TGTGCCAGCAGACTCGACAGCACTGAAGCTTTCTTT	CASRLDSTEAFF
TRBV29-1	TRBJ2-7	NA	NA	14	TGCAGCGCCGTCCTGCTGACGGACTCCTACGAGCAGTACTTC	CSAVLLTDSYEQYF
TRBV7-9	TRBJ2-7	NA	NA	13	TGTGCCAGCAGCCATCTCAGGGGTCACGAGCAGTACTTC	CASSHLRGHEQYF
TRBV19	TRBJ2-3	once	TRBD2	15	TGTGCCACCGCCCGGGGGGGCAAACAGGGCGGCACGCAGTATTTT	CATARGGKQGGTQYF
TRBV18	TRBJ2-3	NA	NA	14	TGTGCCAGCTCACCCGGACCTAACACAGATACGCAGTATTTT	CASSPGPNTDTQYF
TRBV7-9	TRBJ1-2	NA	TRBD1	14	TGTGCCAGCGGCGACCGGGACAGGCACGTCGGCTACACCTTC	CASGDRDRHVGYTF
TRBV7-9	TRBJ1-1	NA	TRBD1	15	TGTGCCAGCAGCGCTAGGACAGGGAGGAACACTGAAGCTTTCTTT	CASSARTGRNTEAFF
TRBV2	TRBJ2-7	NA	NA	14	TGTGCCAGCAGTGAGGGAGCGCCTCCCTACGAGCAGTACTTC	CASSEGAPPYEQYF
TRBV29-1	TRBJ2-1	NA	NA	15	TGCAGCGTTGAAGATCTTTTAGCTGGGTACAATGAGCAGTTCTTC	CSVEDLLAGYNEQFF
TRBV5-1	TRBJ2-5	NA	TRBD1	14	TGCGCCAGCAGCGGCAACAGGGGGCAGGAGACCCAGTACTTC	CASSGNRGQETQYF
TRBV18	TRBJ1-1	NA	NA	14	TGTGCCAGCTCACCTCAGGGATTGGGCACTGAAGCTTTCTTT	CASSPQGLGTEAFF
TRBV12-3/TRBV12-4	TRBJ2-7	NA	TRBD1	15	TGTGCCAGCAGTCCTGCCGGGACAGGGCTCTACGAGCAGTACTTC	CASSPAGTGLYEQYF
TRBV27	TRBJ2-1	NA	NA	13	TGTGCCAGCAGCCCCCTTTTGGGGGATGAGCAGTTCTTC	CASSPLLGDEQFF
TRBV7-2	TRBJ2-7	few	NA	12	TGTGCCAGCAGCTTATCGGGCCTAGAGCAGTACTTC	CASSLSGLEQYF
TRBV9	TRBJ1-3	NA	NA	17	TGTGCCAGCAGCGTAGAGTCCTGGGGCGCATTTGGAAACACCATATATTTT	CASSVESWGAFGNTIYF
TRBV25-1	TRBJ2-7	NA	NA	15	TGTGCCAGCAGTGAAAAGGGATCCCCCATATACGAGCAGTACTTC	CASSEKGSPIYEQYF
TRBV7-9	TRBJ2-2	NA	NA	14	TGTGCCAGCAGCTTTGGCCAATTCACCGGGGAGCTGTTTTTT	CASSFGQFTGELFF
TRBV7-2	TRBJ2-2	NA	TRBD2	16	TGTGCCAGCAGCTTTGCCGGGACTAGCCGGGTCGGGGAGCTGTTTTTT	CASSFAGTSRVGELFF
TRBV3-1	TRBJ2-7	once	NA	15	TGTGCCAGCACCGACGCGCCAGGGGCCGCCTACGAGCAGTACTTC	CASTDAPGAAYEQYF